This is a list of T cell receptor beta chains from one sample in a study of blood T cell repertoires in COVID-19. Assay used: immunoSEQ multiplex PCR; TCRdb lists only in-frame clones, some missing. The sample contains over 150,000 clones, around 90% of which appear only once. What was sequenced was peripheral blood. All receptors derive from a woman of 80 years or more with COVID-19, enrolled during active disease. Each CDR3 is given with its conserved first and last residue. D genes are given only for firm matches. The listing skips clone size in some rows; elsewhere it reads once, few, many or a size class.

V gene: TRBV6-5
D gene: TRBD1
clone size: .
J gene: TRBJ2-1
CDR3 protein: CASAAGQGISGEQFF
CDR3 DNA: TGTGCCAGTGCTGCGGGACAGGGGATTTCAGGTGAGCAGTTCTTC

V gene: TRBV6-5
D gene: .
clone size: once
J gene: TRBJ2-3
CDR3 protein: CASRGTLTDTQYF
CDR3 DNA: TGTGCCAGCAGGGGGACACTCACAGATACGCAGTATTTT

V gene: TRBV18
D gene: TRBD2
clone size: .
J gene: TRBJ2-2
CDR3 protein: CASSPQSGRAAGELFF
CDR3 DNA: TGTGCCAGCTCACCACAAAGCGGGAGGGCCGCCGGGGAGCTGTTTTTT

V gene: TRBV6-4
D gene: TRBD1
clone size: .
J gene: TRBJ1-2
CDR3 protein: CASSSGTGGYGYTF
CDR3 DNA: TGTGCCAGCAGTTCCGGGACAGGGGGCTATGGCTACACCTTC

V gene: TRBV28
D gene: .
clone size: .
J gene: TRBJ2-2
CDR3 protein: CASTEGQNTGELFF
CDR3 DNA: TGTGCCAGCACCGAGGGACAGAACACCGGGGAGCTGTTTTTT

V gene: TRBV7-2
D gene: TRBD2
clone size: .
J gene: TRBJ2-3
CDR3 protein: CASSPMAGGLAGDTQYF
CDR3 DNA: TGTGCCAGCAGCCCGATGGCCGGAGGACTAGCGGGAGATACGCAGTATTTT

V gene: TRBV5-1
D gene: TRBD1
clone size: .
J gene: TRBJ1-2
CDR3 protein: CASSEGQGNNYGYTF
CDR3 DNA: TGCGCCAGCAGCGAGGGACAGGGGAACAACTATGGCTACACCTTC

V gene: TRBV13
D gene: TRBD2
clone size: .
J gene: TRBJ2-1
CDR3 protein: CASSLYVRTSGISRGNEQFF
CDR3 DNA: TGTGCCAGCAGCTTATATGTCCGGACTAGCGGGATCAGCAGAGGCAATGAGCAGTTCTTC

V gene: TRBV2
D gene: TRBD2
clone size: .
J gene: TRBJ2-1
CDR3 protein: CASSPRGTSGSNEQFF
CDR3 DNA: TGTGCCAGCAGCCCGAGGGGGACTAGCGGGAGCAATGAGCAGTTCTTC

V gene: TRBV4-1
D gene: TRBD2
clone size: once
J gene: TRBJ2-5
CDR3 protein: CASSQDRGLVEETQYF
CDR3 DNA: TGCGCCAGCAGCCAAGATCGGGGACTAGTGGAAGAGACCCAGTACTTC

V gene: TRBV2
D gene: TRBD2
clone size: .
J gene: TRBJ2-7
CDR3 protein: CASSEGAGREREQYF
CDR3 DNA: TGTGCCAGCAGTGAAGGGGCAGGGAGGGAACGCGAGCAGTACTTC

V gene: TRBV25-1
D gene: .
clone size: .
J gene: TRBJ1-2
CDR3 protein: CASSEAGDYGYTF
CDR3 DNA: TGTGCCAGCAGTGAAGCAGGGGACTATGGCTACACCTTC

V gene: TRBV27
D gene: .
clone size: .
J gene: TRBJ2-7
CDR3 protein: CASSLFHGGGGNEQYF
CDR3 DNA: TGTGCCAGCAGTTTATTTCATGGGGGAGGTGGAAACGAGCAGTACTTC

V gene: TRBV19
D gene: TRBD1
clone size: .
J gene: TRBJ2-4
CDR3 protein: CASSIPTGGRVIQYF
CDR3 DNA: TGTGCCAGTAGTATCCCGACAGGGGGCAGGGTCATTCAGTACTTC

V gene: TRBV19
D gene: .
clone size: .
J gene: TRBJ1-2
CDR3 protein: CASSSAVYGYTF
CDR3 DNA: TGTGCCAGTAGCTCTGCAGTCTATGGCTACACCTTC